Following are 18 T cell receptor beta chains from one sample sequenced in a study of shared clonotypes between healthy human individuals. The data were produced by immunoSEQ multiplex PCR, yet TCRdb's version contains in-frame clones alone and is incomplete. The table includes approximately 2.4 million clones, 95% detected once. The sequencing sample was made of naive CD4+ T cells sorted from blood. Subset meaning: CD45RA+ positively selected. The receptors originated from a man younger than 30 in good health.

Only one count was recorded for this clone. The rearrangement uses TRBV19 and TRBJ2-7; TRBD1 might be the D (6 bases). The CDR3 runs to 15 residues. The germline V gene has CDR1 LNHDA and CDR2 SQIVND (reference sequence). Trimming took off 7 bases at V and 3 bases at J, with 19 bases between the two ends. CDR3 residues: CASTPDSPLRYEQYF. CDR3 DNA sequence: TGTGCCAGTACTCCGGACAGTCCTCTACGCTACGAGCAGTACTTC.

In DNA form, the CDR3 reads TGTGCCTGGAGTGGGAGGGGAGGTAGGGACGAGCAGTACTTC. Protein: CAWSGRGGRDEQYF. This chain uses TRBV30 with TRBJ2-7; maybe TRBD2 (6 bases). The CDR3 extends over 14 amino acids. V dropped 1 base and J dropped 5 bases, with 15 bases sitting between them. Germline values: CDR1 GTSNPN, CDR2 SVGIG (reference sequence).

The chain joins TRBV6-6 to TRBJ1-5, with 7 nucleotides matching TRBD1. Germline CDR1 MNHNY, CDR2 SVGAGI (reference sequence). Losses at the gene ends were 7 bases for V and 4 bases for J; bases not matched to a gene: 10. This CDR3 region has 15 residues. The CDR3 protein is CASIDHRGKNQPQHF. The CDR3 DNA follows: TGTGCCAGCATAGACCACAGGGGAAAAAATCAGCCCCAGCATTTT.

This rearrangement joins TRBV6-5 to TRBJ1-1; TRBD1 aligns across 11 bases. Trimming removed 6 bases from V and 5 bases from J; junction bases left unmatched: 5. This CDR3 is built from 14 residues. Looked up from germline, CDR1 is MNHEY and CDR2 is SVGAGI. The CDR3, as DNA: TGTGCCAGCAGACCCGGGACAGGGGGAACTGAAGCTTTCTTT. It encodes CASRPGTGGTEAFF.

V and J are TRBV18 and TRBJ2-2; maybe TRBD1 (5 bases). This CDR3 is built from 15 residues. The germline V and J ends were trimmed by 4 bases and 1 base, with 10 bases remaining between them. From germline, CDR1 is KGHSH and CDR2 LQKENI. The CDR3 protein is CASSLYGQNTGELFF. The CDR3 bases are TGTGCCAGCTCACTGTATGGACAGAACACCGGGGAGCTGTTTTTT.

The rearrangement joins TRBV5-1 to TRBJ1-1, with TRBD1 matching 7 bases. J gave up 0 bases and V 4 bases, and 6 bases lay outside the gene matches. Germline loops: CDR1 SGHRS, CDR2 YFSETQ. This CDR3 has 15 amino acids. The CDR3 DNA is TGCGCCAGCAGCCCAGGGGACAGCATGAACACTGAAGCTTTCTTT. Translated, it gives CASSPGDSMNTEAFF.

The CDR3 protein is CASSPAGTGIPYEQYF. The DNA of the CDR3 is TGTGCCAGCAGCCCGGCCGGGACAGGGATCCCCTACGAGCAGTACTTC. V and J are TRBV7-2 and TRBJ2-7, with TRBD1 matching over 9 bases. Germline CDR1 reads SGHTA; CDR2 reads FQGNSA. J was trimmed by 2 bases and V by 5 bases; bases with no gene match: 10. CDR3 length equals 16 residues. Full variable domain (remainder filled in from reference TRBV7-2 and TRBJ2-7): GAGVSQSPSNKVTEKGKDVELRCDPISGHTALYWYRQSLGQGLEFLIYFQGNSAPDKSGLPSDRFSAERTGGSVSTLTIQRTQQEDSAVYLCASSPAGTGIPYEQYFGPGTRLTVT.

V and J are TRBV10-3 and TRBJ2-3; unclear D gene. The CDR3 consists of 13 residues. Trimming took off 5 bases at V and 2 bases at J, with 8 bases between the two ends. The V gene's germline CDR1 is ENHRY and CDR2 SYGVKD. The CDR3 DNA follows: TGTGCCATCAGTCGTAACCCCACAGATACGCAGTATTTT. The encoded protein is CAISRNPTDTQYF.

This chain uses TRBV30 with TRBJ2-2; 10 bases are a match to TRBD1. V dropped 4 bases and J dropped 7; count of bases not matched to a gene: 6. CDR1 and CDR2 from the germline V gene are GTSNPN and SVGIG (reference sequence). CDR3 length: 14 amino acids. For the CDR3, the DNA is TGTGCCTGGACCCGGGACAGGGGCGACGGGGAGCTGTTTTTT. Translating gives CAWTRDRGDGELFF.

This chain connects TRBV30 to TRBJ2-2; no firm D call. CDR1 and CDR2 from the germline V gene are GTSNPN and SVGIG (reference sequence). V was pared by 0 bases and J by 3 bases, with 8 bases between. CDR3 length: 14 amino acids. CDR3 protein: CAWSVEVYTGELFF. CDR3 DNA sequence: TGTGCCTGGAGTGTAGAAGTCTACACCGGGGAGCTGTTTTTT.

The V call is TRBV19, the J call TRBJ2-3; 9 nucleotides line up with TRBD2. The length of the CDR3 is 15 residues. Germline V gene lookup returns CDR1 LNHDA and CDR2 SQIVND (reference sequence). V was pared by 3 bases and J by 2 bases, with 3 bases of the junction left unmatched. The CDR3 bases are TGTGCCAGTAGTATCGCGGGAGGGATCACAGATACGCAGTATTTT. Translation gives CASSIAGGITDTQYF.

The rearrangement links TRBV6-1 to TRBJ2-5; 7 nucleotides align to TRBD1. Germline trimming cut 3 bases from V and 5 bases from J; bases unmatched to any gene: 6. CDR3 length equals 14 residues. CDR1 MNHNS and CDR2 SASEGT come from the germline V gene. The CDR3 sequence: CASSEAGGIETQYF. DNA of the CDR3: TGTGCCAGCAGTGAGGCAGGGGGAATCGAGACCCAGTACTTC.

The genes are TRBV2 and TRBJ2-1; 8 bases agree with TRBD1. J was trimmed by 8 bases and V by 4 bases; bases with no gene match: 7. The germline CDR1 and CDR2 sequences are SNHLY and FYNNEI. The CDR3 sequence is 14 residues long. The CDR3 region is CASSVRTGPYEQFF. Written as DNA, the CDR3 is TGTGCCAGCAGTGTTAGGACAGGGCCCTATGAGCAGTTCTTC.

The genes are TRBV7-8 and TRBJ1-6; 7 bases line up with TRBD1. The CDR3 has 18 amino acids. V was pared by 4 bases and J by 8 bases, with 17 bases of the junction left unmatched. Looked up from germline, CDR1 is SGHVS and CDR2 is FQNEAQ. In DNA, the CDR3 is TGTGCCAGCAGCTCTAGCGAGTGGCCAGGGGGGTGGTATTCACCCCTCCACTTT. Translated, it gives CASSSSEWPGGWYSPLHF.

For this clone: Other DNA sequences within the sample encode an identical CDR3. V usage is TRBV6-5 and J usage is TRBJ2-5; possible D gene TRBD2, 6 bases. CDR3 length: 13 amino acids. Trimming pared 6 bases from V and 2 bases from J, leaving 10 bases between. Per the germline V gene, CDR1 is MNHEY and CDR2 is SVGAGI. The CDR3 nucleotides read TGTGCCAGCAGCCGAGGAGGGCAAGAGACCCAGTACTTC. This translates into CASSRGGQETQYF.

V is TRBV19 and J is TRBJ2-1; D not certain. Germline V gives CDR1 LNHDA, CDR2 SQIVND (reference sequence). Trimming took 5 bases from V and 2 from J, leaving 7 bases between them. This CDR3 comprises 13 residues. DNA of the CDR3: TGTGCCAGTAGTTCCTTGCCCTACAATGAGCAGTTCTTC. Its protein product is CASSSLPYNEQFF.

The chain has TRBV9 and TRBJ2-1; TRBD1 matches 8 bases. The CDR3 has 14 amino acids. Trimming took 2 bases from V and 10 from J; bases not matched to a gene: 8. Germline lookup yields CDR1 SGDLS and CDR2 YYNGEE. As DNA, the CDR3 is TGTGCCAGCAGCGTTCAGGGGGCGTCTACCGAGCAGTTCTTC. Translated, it gives CASSVQGASTEQFF.

The V call is TRBV9, the J call TRBJ2-5, with D perhaps TRBD2 (6 bases). The V gene lost 0 bases and the J gene lost 7 bases, with 16 bases spanning the gap. Germline CDR1 SGDLS, CDR2 YYNGEE. The CDR3 covers 15 residues. The CDR3 coding sequence is TGTGCCAGCAGCGTAGAAAGCGGGCCCCGGTTGACCCAGTACTTC. Translated: CASSVESGPRLTQYF. Full variable domain (missing parts from reference TRBV9 and TRBJ2-5): DSGVTQTPKHLITATGQRVTLRCSPRSGDLSVYWYQQSLDQGLQFLIQYYNGEERAKGNILERFSAQQFPDLHSELNLSSLELGDSALYFCASSVESGPRLTQYFGPGTRLLVL.